This T cell receptor beta chain was obtained from a study of breast tumors, draining lymph nodes, adjacent tissues. Samples came from axillary lymph nodes draining the breast cancer. TCRdb re-called the multiplex PCR reads through MiXCR, storing one row per CDR3 protein. Altogether 270,000 or so distinct CDR3 sequences are present, 30% to 35% being singletons, with the ten largest covering about 1.2%. Trimming cost V 6 bases and J 1 base, with 12 bases left between them. The CDR3 has 13 residues. Germline V CDR1 and CDR2: DFQATT, SNEGSKA (reference sequence). The study, taken as a whole, reports: Findings are consistent with lymph node origin and intratumoral expansion of most tumor T cells.

Remarks on this clonotype: What it recognizes is unknown.

The gene calls are TRBV20-1 and TRBJ1-1; D remains unclear. The receptor comes from a female donor with breast cancer. Some clones in this sample may be carry-over from other donors' samples. Sequencing was done on a sample of axillary lymph node tissue. CDR3 in DNA: TGCAGTGCGGGTAGGGTGGGGAACACTGAAGCTTTCTTT. Translation gives CSAGRVGNTEAFF.